These T cell receptor beta chains were read from a single sample in a study of blood T cell repertoires in COVID-19. The assay was immunoSEQ multiplex PCR, and TCRdb's table has in-frame clones only and misses some. This sample yields about 150,000 clones, of which roughly four fifths are seen a single time; around 3.5% belongs to the top ten. The sample consisted of peripheral blood. Receptors were obtained from a woman older than 75 with acute or convalescent COVID-19. Each CDR3 is given with its conserved first and last residue. The D gene is left open where the match is weak. The size of a clone is reported for some rows only, either as once, few or many, or as a class for expanded clones.

TRBD2	TRBV5-4	few	TRBJ2-2	16	CASSRGTSGGPGELFF	TGTGCCAGCAGCCGAGGGACTAGCGGGGGGCCCGGGGAGCTGTTTTTT
.	TRBV30	.	TRBJ1-5	15	CAWSVEGRGNQPQHF	TGTGCCTGGAGTGTGGAGGGGAGAGGCAATCAGCCCCAGCATTTT
.	TRBV24-1	once	TRBJ2-2	15	CATSWSGGNTGELFF	TGTGCCACCAGCTGGTCGGGGGGCAACACCGGGGAGCTGTTTTTT
.	TRBV6-5	.	TRBJ1-2	16	CASSYIPRGGRYGYTF	TGTGCCAGCAGTTATATCCCGCGCGGGGGCCGGTATGGCTACACCTTC
.	TRBV5-1	.	TRBJ1-2	16	CASSLPLTGQNYGYTF	TGCGCCAGCAGCTTGCCTTTGACAGGTCAAAACTATGGCTACACCTTC
TRBD1	TRBV18	few	TRBJ1-5	15	CASSPDRGKNQPQHF	TGTGCCAGCTCACCAGACAGGGGTAAAAATCAGCCCCAGCATTTT
TRBD1	TRBV6-6	.	TRBJ1-2	14	CASQRQGTNYGYTF	TGTGCCAGCCAAAGACAGGGGACAAACTATGGCTACACCTTC
TRBD1	TRBV7-2	.	TRBJ1-5	15	CASSLWGDRVQPQHF	TGTGCCAGCAGCTTATGGGGGGACAGGGTTCAGCCCCAGCATTTT
.	TRBV29-1	few	TRBJ2-3	13	CSVGASMADTQYF	TGCAGCGTTGGGGCATCAATGGCAGATACGCAGTATTTT
.	TRBV27	.	TRBJ1-2	15	CASSFGAGGNYGYTF	TGTGCCAGCAGTTTTGGAGCCGGAGGGAACTATGGCTACACCTTC